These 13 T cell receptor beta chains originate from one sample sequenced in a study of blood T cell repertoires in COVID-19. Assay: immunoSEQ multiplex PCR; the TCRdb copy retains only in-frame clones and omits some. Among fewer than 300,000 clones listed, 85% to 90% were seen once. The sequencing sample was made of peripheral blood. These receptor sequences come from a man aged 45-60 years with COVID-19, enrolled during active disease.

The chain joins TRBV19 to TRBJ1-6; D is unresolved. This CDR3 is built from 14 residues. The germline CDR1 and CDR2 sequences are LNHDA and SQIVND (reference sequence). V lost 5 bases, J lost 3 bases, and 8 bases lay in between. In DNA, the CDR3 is TGTGCCAGTAGTGAGGGCCTCTATAATTCACCCCTCCACTTT. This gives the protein CASSEGLYNSPLHF.

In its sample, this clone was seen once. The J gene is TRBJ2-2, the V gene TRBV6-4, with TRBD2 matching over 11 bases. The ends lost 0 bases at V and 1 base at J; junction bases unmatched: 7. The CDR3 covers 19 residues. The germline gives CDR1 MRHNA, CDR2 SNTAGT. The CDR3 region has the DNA TGTGCCAGCAGTGACTCTGGGCTAGCGGGGGGCATGAACACCGGGGAGCTGTTTTTT. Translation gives CASSDSGLAGGMNTGELFF.

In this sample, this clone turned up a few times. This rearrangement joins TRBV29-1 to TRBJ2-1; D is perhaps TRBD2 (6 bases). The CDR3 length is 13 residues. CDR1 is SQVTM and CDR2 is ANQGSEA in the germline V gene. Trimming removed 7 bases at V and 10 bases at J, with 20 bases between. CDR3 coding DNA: TGCAGCGCCCGTGCTGGCGGCGGGGTAGAGCAGTTCTTC. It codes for CSARAGGGVEQFF.

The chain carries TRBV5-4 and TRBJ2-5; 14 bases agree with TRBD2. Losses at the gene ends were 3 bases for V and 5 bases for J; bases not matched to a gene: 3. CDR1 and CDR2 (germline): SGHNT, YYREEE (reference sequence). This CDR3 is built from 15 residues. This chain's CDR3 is CASSSRTSGGETQYF. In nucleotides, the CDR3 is TGTGCCAGCAGCTCCAGGACTAGCGGGGGGGAGACCCAGTACTTC. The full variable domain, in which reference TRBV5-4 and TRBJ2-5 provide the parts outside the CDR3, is ETGVTQSPTHLIKTRGQQVTLRCSSQSGHNTVSWYQQALGQGPQFIFQYYREEENGRGNFPPRFSGLQFPNYSSELNVNALELDDSALYLCASSSRTSGGETQYFGPGTRLLVL.

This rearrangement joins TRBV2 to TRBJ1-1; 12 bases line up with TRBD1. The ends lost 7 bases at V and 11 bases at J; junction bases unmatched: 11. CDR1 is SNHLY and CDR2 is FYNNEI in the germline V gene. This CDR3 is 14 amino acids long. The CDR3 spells CASNPGTGGIQAFF. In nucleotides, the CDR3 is TGTGCCAGCAACCCAGGGACAGGGGGCATTCAGGCTTTCTTT.

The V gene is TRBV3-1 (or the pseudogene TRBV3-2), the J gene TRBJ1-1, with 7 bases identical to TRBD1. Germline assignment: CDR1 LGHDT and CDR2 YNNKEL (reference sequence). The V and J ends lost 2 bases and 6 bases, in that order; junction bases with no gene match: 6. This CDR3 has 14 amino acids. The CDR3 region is CASSQSTGRAEAFF. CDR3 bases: TGTGCCAGCAGCCAATCGACAGGGCGAGCTGAAGCTTTCTTT.

The CDR3 loop reads CASSQRGQVNYGYTF. The CDR3 nucleotides are TGTGCCAGCAGCCAACGGGGACAGGTGAACTATGGCTACACCTTC. The chain recombines TRBV7-8 with TRBJ1-2; 8 nucleotides agree with TRBD1. CDR1 SGHVS and CDR2 FQNEAQ come from the germline V gene. V lost 5 bases to trimming and J lost 2 bases; unmatched junction nucleotides: 7. The CDR3 consists of 15 residues.

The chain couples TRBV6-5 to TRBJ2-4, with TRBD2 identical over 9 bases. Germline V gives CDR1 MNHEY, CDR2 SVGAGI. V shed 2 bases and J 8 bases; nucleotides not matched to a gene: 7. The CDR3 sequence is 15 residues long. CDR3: CASSYAGGPGDIQYF. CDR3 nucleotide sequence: TGTGCCAGCAGTTACGCGGGAGGGCCGGGGGACATTCAGTACTTC.

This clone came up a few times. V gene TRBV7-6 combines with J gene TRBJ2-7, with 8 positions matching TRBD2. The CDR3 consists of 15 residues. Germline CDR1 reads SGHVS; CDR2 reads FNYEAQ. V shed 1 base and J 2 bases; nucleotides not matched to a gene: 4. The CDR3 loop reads CASSLETGGPYEQYF. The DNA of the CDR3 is TGTGCCAGCAGCTTAGAGACGGGAGGGCCCTACGAGCAGTACTTC.

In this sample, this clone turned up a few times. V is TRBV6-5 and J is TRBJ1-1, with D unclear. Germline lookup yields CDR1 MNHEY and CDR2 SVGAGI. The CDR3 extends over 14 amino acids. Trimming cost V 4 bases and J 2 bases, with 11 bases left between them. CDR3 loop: CASSSARYNTEAFF. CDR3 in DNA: TGTGCCAGCAGTTCCGCCCGGTATAACACTGAAGCTTTCTTT.

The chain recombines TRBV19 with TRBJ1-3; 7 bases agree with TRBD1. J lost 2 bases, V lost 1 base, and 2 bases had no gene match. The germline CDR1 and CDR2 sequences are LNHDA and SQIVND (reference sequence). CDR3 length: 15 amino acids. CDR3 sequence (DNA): TGTGCCAGTAGTATAGGACAGGGCCCTGGAAACACCATATATTTT. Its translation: CASSIGQGPGNTIYF.

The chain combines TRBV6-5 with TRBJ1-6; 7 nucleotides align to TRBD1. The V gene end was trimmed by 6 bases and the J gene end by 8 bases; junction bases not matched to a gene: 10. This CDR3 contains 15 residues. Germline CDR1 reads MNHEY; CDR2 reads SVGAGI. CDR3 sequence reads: CASRKAAGGYSPLHF. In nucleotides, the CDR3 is TGTGCCAGCAGAAAAGCGGCAGGGGGTTATTCACCCCTCCACTTT.

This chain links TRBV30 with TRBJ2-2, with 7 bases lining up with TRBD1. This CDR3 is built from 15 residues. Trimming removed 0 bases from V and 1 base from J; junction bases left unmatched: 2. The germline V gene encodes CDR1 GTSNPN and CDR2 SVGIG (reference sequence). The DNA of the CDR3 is TGTGCCTGGAGTGTATGGGACAGGAACACCGGGGAGCTGTTTTTT. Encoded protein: CAWSVWDRNTGELFF.